This entry is about one T cell receptor (beta chain). This sample is drawn from a study of cytomegalovirus exposure and HLA in healthy donors. CDR1 SGHVS and CDR2 FQNEAQ come from the germline V gene. This CDR3 is 15 amino acids long. Between the trimmed V and J ends, which lost 1 base and 9 bases, there was a span of 16 bases. The study ran its PCR with 60 Vbeta and 13 Jbeta primers. Profiled with immunoSEQ multiplex PCR; TCRdb holds only in-frame clones, not every one. The table includes tens of thousands of clones, about 47% detected once. The receptor was isolated from a human donor in good health. This rearrangement joins TRBV7-8 to TRBJ1-5; D unclear. Sequenced: PBMCs. The CDR3: CASSLGFPGKGPQHF. In DNA form, the CDR3 reads TGTGCCAGCAGCTTAGGGTTCCCGGGGAAAGGGCCCCAGCATTTT. Together with reference TRBV7-8 and TRBJ1-5, the CDR3 gives the full variable domain: GAGVSQSPRYKVAKRGQDVALRCDPISGHVSLFWYQQALGQGPEFLTYFQNEAQLDKSGLPSDRFFAERPEGSVSTLKIQRTQQEDSAVYLCASSLGFPGKGPQHFGDGTRLSIL.